These T cell receptor beta chains were read from a single sample in a study of vaccination effects on CD4 cells after COVID-19. The method was immunoSEQ multiplex PCR; TCRdb's version includes in-frame clones alone and lacks a portion of them. The repertoire consists of 24,000 or so clones, with almost 70% occurring once and the leading ten covering 7.5% to 8.5%. No cognate antigen is known for these TCRs. The material was CD4+ T cells from PBMCs cultured with SARS-CoV-2 spike peptides, obtained after COVID-19 vaccination. The source of these receptors is a human donor who received a COVID-19 vaccine. CDR3s include the opening cysteine and the closing phenylalanine or tryptophan. Each record gives: clone size, D gene, V gene, J gene, CDR3 DNA, CDR3 protein. A D gene is named only where the DNA matches it firmly. Clone size is not always given. Where it is, it says once, few, many or a class for expanded clones.

few	.	TRBV9	TRBJ1-2	TGTGCCAGCAGCCCCCCGACCAGGGGCTATGGCTACACCTTC	CASSPPTRGYGYTF
.	.	TRBV6-1	TRBJ2-5	TGTGCCAGCAGTGAACTTAGGGGAGTTCAAGAGACCCAGTACTTC	CASSELRGVQETQYF
.	.	TRBV9	TRBJ1-1	TGTGCCAGCAGCGTAGAATTTACTGAAGCTTTCTTT	CASSVEFTEAFF
.	.	TRBV7-9	TRBJ2-1	TGTGCCAGCAGCTCCTGGCCGGGAGTGGGCAATGAGCAGTTCTTC	CASSSWPGVGNEQFF
.	TRBD1	TRBV6-5	TRBJ2-5	TGTGCCAGCAGTCGGACAGGCGGGGAGACCCAGTACTTC	CASSRTGGETQYF
.	TRBD2	TRBV27	TRBJ2-7	TGTGCCAGCTACCCCCTCGGGAGCGGGAACTCCTACGAGCAGTACTTC	CASYPLGSGNSYEQYF
.	TRBD1	TRBV7-9	TRBJ1-2	TGTGCCAGCAGACGGACAGGGGTCTATGGCTACACCTTC	CASRRTGVYGYTF
.	.	TRBV28	TRBJ1-2	TGTGCCAGCAGCACGTTAAACTATGGCTACACCTTC	CASSTLNYGYTF
.	TRBD1	TRBV12-3/TRBV12-4	TRBJ1-5	TGTGCCAGCAGAAGGACAGGTAATCAGCCCCAGCATTTT	CASRRTGNQPQHF
.	TRBD2	TRBV5-1	TRBJ2-4	TGCGCCAGCAGCTTAATTAGCGGGGGTGATAACGACATTCAGTACTTC	CASSLISGGDNDIQYF
.	TRBD1	TRBV28	TRBJ1-4	TGTGCCAGCAGTAGCGACCGGGACAGATTAACAACTAATGAAAAACTGTTTTTT	CASSSDRDRLTTNEKLFF
.	TRBD2	TRBV6-4	TRBJ2-1	TGTGCCAGCAGTCCCACTAGCGGGGGGGCCAATGAGCAGTTCTTC	CASSPTSGGANEQFF
.	TRBD1	TRBV30	TRBJ2-1	TGTGCCTGGAGCCTACAGGGGGCGGTCAATGAGCAGTTCTTC	CAWSLQGAVNEQFF
.	.	TRBV28	TRBJ1-1	TGTGCCAGCAGTATTATTGCAGGGCACGGTAGAAAAACTGAAGCTTTCTTT	CASSIIAGHGRKTEAFF
.	.	TRBV10-3	TRBJ1-3	TGTGCCATCAGTGAGTCGACTCGAGGGTCGGCTGGAGGAAACACCATATATTTT	CAISESTRGSAGGNTIYF
.	TRBD1	TRBV6-9	TRBJ2-7	TGTGCCAGCAGTCCGGACAGGGGGCAAGACGAGCAGTACTTC	CASSPDRGQDEQYF
once	.	TRBV2	TRBJ2-2	TGTGCCAGCATGAGAACAGGGTCCGGGGAGCTGTTTTTT	CASMRTGSGELFF
.	TRBD2	TRBV27	TRBJ2-3	TGTGCCAGCAGTTCCCTAGCGGGCACAGATACGCAGTATTTT	CASSSLAGTDTQYF
few	.	TRBV19	TRBJ1-2	TGTGCCAGTAGTAACTACAGGCGCACTAACTATGGCTACACCTTC	CASSNYRRTNYGYTF
.	.	TRBV11-2	TRBJ2-1	TGTGCCAGCAAGGGTTGGTATGAGCAGTTCTTC	CASKGWYEQFF
few	TRBD2	TRBV5-1	TRBJ2-7	TGCGCCAGCAGCGGGACTAGCGGGAGTGACGAGCAGTACTTC	CASSGTSGSDEQYF
.	.	TRBV7-2	TRBJ2-2	TGTGCCAGCAGCCTTAGGGGGGCCGGATCGGGGGAGCTGTTTTTT	CASSLRGAGSGELFF
few	.	TRBV19	TRBJ2-2	TGTGCCAGTAGCAAAACAGGCCTCTTCTCCACCGGGGAGCTGTTTTTT	CASSKTGLFSTGELFF
.	.	TRBV15	TRBJ1-2	TGTGCCACCAGTGAAGGGGGTAACTATGGCTACACCTTC	CATSEGGNYGYTF
.	.	TRBV7-9	TRBJ2-3	TGTGCCAGCATGGGGCCAGAGAAGCAGTATTTT	CASMGPEKQYF
.	TRBD2	TRBV5-1	TRBJ2-7	TGCGCCAGCAGCCCCCTAGCGGGAGGTGGGGTCGAGCAGTACTTC	CASSPLAGGGVEQYF
.	.	TRBV5-1	TRBJ2-2	TGCGCCAGCAGCGCGGCCGATAACACCGGGGAGCTGTTTTTT	CASSAADNTGELFF
once	TRBD2	TRBV4-1	TRBJ2-2	TGCGCCAGCAGCCAAGATCCGGGGGGGCGGGGCACCGGGGAGCTGTTTTTT	CASSQDPGGRGTGELFF
once	TRBD2	TRBV5-1	TRBJ2-1	TGCGCCAGCAGCTTGGTGGCTAGCGGTTACAATGAGCAGTTCTTC	CASSLVASGYNEQFF
.	TRBD2	TRBV7-9	TRBJ2-7	TGTGCCAGCAGCTTATTTGCGACTAGCGGGAGCTCCTACGAGCAGTACTTC	CASSLFATSGSSYEQYF
.	.	TRBV7-9	TRBJ1-1	TGTGCCAGCAGCCCCGAATGGGGGAGGGGGTACACTGAAGCTTTCTTT	CASSPEWGRGYTEAFF
.	.	TRBV30	TRBJ2-7	TGTGCCTGGACCGAGGACCGTCCGGCCTCCGAGCAGTACTTC	CAWTEDRPASEQYF
few	.	TRBV3-1/TRBV3-2	TRBJ1-1	TGTGCCAGCAGCCAAGATTGGACACCTTTGAACACTGAAGCTTTCTTT	CASSQDWTPLNTEAFF
few	.	TRBV29-1	TRBJ1-1	TGCAGCGGGGGACAAAACACTGAAGCTTTCTTT	CSGGQNTEAFF
.	.	TRBV3-1/TRBV3-2	TRBJ1-1	TGTGCCAGCACTTTCCAAGGCCGGAACACTGAAGCTTTCTTT	CASTFQGRNTEAFF
few	.	TRBV5-4	TRBJ2-5	TGTGCCAGCAGCTTCCGGGGGTTGCAAGAGACCCAGTACTTC	CASSFRGLQETQYF
.	.	TRBV3-1/TRBV3-2	TRBJ1-3	TGTGCCAGCAGCCAATGGGGGGCCCCCTCTGGAAACACCATATATTTT	CASSQWGAPSGNTIYF
few	TRBD2	TRBV2	TRBJ2-2	TGTGCCAGCAAAACTAGCGGGAGTGGGCCCACCGGGGAGCTGTTTTTT	CASKTSGSGPTGELFF
.	.	TRBV6-5	TRBJ1-1	TGTGCCAGCAGTTTCTCAGGAGTAATCACTGAAGCTTTCTTT	CASSFSGVITEAFF
.	TRBD2	TRBV5-1	TRBJ2-3	TGCGCCAGCAGCTTGGCCTCGGGAGGGCGAACAGATACGCAGTATTTT	CASSLASGGRTDTQYF
.	TRBD1	TRBV30	TRBJ1-2	TGTGCCTGGGCCGGGACAGGGTTTGGCTACACCTTC	CAWAGTGFGYTF
.	TRBD1	TRBV29-1	TRBJ1-2	TGCAGCGACACAGCTCCGGGACAGGGAATCTATGGCTACACCTTC	CSDTAPGQGIYGYTF